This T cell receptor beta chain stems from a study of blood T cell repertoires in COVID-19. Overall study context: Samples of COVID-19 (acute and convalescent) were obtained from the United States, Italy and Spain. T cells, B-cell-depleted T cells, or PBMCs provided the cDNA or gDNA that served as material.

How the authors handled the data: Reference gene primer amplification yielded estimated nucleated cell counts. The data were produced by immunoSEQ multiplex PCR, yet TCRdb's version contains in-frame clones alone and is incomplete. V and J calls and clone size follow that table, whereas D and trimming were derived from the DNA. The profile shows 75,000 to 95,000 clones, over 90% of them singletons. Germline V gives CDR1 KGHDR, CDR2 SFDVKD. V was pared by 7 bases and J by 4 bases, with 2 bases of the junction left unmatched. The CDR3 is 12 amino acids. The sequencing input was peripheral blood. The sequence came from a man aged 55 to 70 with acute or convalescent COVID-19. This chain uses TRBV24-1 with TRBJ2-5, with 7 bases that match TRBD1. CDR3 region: CATSRQGETQYF. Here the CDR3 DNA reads TGTGCCACCAGCAGACAGGGAGAGACCCAGTACTTC.